The 19 T cell receptor beta chains reported below all come from one sample, sequenced in a study of T cell responses to AZD1222 COVID-19 vaccine. Measured with immunoSEQ multiplex PCR; TCRdb has only the in-frame clones, and not every one. This table has approximately 110,000 clones, 92% appearing once. Material: peripheral blood, obtained on day 0 of AZD1222 vaccination. The receptors stem from an adult in good health.

The genes are TRBV24-1 and TRBJ2-7; no reliable D call. V shed 3 bases and J shed 7 bases, with 9 bases lying between them. The CDR3 is 12 residues long. The germline gives CDR1 KGHDR, CDR2 SFDVKD. The CDR3 spells CATSDGLGEQYF. The CDR3 DNA is TGTGCCACCAGTGATGGGTTGGGAGAGCAGTACTTC.

The rearrangement links TRBV11-3 to TRBJ2-3; 11 nucleotides agree with TRBD2. The CDR3 runs to 16 residues. Per germline, CDR1 SGHNT and CDR2 YENEEA. The ends lost 1 base at V and 5 bases at J; junction bases unmatched: 5. The CDR3 here is CASSLGSGGAVDTQYF. The CDR3 DNA reads TGTGCCAGCAGCTTAGGTAGCGGGGGGGCCGTAGATACGCAGTATTTT.

The sample holds a few counts of this clone. The rearrangement joins TRBV5-1 to TRBJ2-5, with TRBD2 matching over 8 bases. Per germline, CDR1 SGHRS and CDR2 YFSETQ. The ends lost 2 bases at V and 1 base at J; junction bases unmatched: 7. CDR3 length: 16 residues. Here the CDR3 reads CASSFGLAGSQETQYF. In nucleotides, the CDR3 is TGCGCCAGCAGCTTCGGCCTAGCGGGCTCCCAAGAGACCCAGTACTTC.

This chain joins TRBV7-3 and TRBJ2-4; TRBD2 matches 14 bases. J gave up 9 bases and V 5 bases, and 9 bases lay outside the gene matches. Germline CDR1 reads SGHTA; CDR2 reads FQGTGA. CDR3 size: 16 residues. The CDR3 DNA sequence: TGTGCCAGCAGCAAAGGACTAGCGGGAGGCAGTGGCATTCAGTACTTC. This sequence encodes CASSKGLAGGSGIQYF.

This clone was picked up one time. The chain recombines TRBV6-5 with TRBJ2-7; D is tentatively TRBD1 or TRBD2 (6 bases each). The length of the CDR3 is 14 residues. The germline V gene has CDR1 MNHEY and CDR2 SVGAGI. With 11 bases removed from V and 0 bases from J, the gap between germline ends came to 17 bases. The CDR3 coding sequence is TGTGCCTCCGGGGGCGGGCCTAACTCCTACGAGCAGTACTTC. Protein: CASGGGPNSYEQYF.

The V call is TRBV5-5, the J call TRBJ2-2; maybe TRBD1 (5 bases). The CDR3 is 18 amino acids. Per the germline V gene, CDR1 is SGHKS and CDR2 is YYEKEE (reference sequence). Trimming cost V 3 bases and J 1 base, with 19 bases left between them. In DNA form, the CDR3 reads TGTGCCAGCAGCTCCCGTCCGCCCACAGGAAAGAACACCGGGGAGCTGTTTTTT. As protein: CASSSRPPTGKNTGELFF.

This clone was observed a single time. The chain joins TRBV9 to TRBJ1-1; a weak D match, TRBD1 (5 bases). CDR3 length: 15 amino acids. Germline V lookup: CDR1 SGDLS, CDR2 YYNGEE. The ends were cut back, 3 bases at V and 0 bases at J, with 12 bases in the middle. This CDR3 reads CASSADNIMNTEAFF. CDR3 DNA: TGTGCCAGCAGCGCGGACAACATCATGAACACTGAAGCTTTCTTT. Full variable domain (remainder filled in from reference TRBV9 and TRBJ1-1): DSGVTQTPKHLITATGQRVTLRCSPRSGDLSVYWYQQSLDQGLQFLIQYYNGEERAKGNILERFSAQQFPDLHSELNLSSLELGDSALYFCASSADNIMNTEAFFGQGTRLTVV.

The chain links TRBV30 to TRBJ1-6; D is ambiguous. Trimming took 4 bases from V and 0 from J, leaving 10 bases between them. Looked up from germline, CDR1 is GTSNPN and CDR2 is SVGIG (reference sequence). This CDR3 spans 15 amino acids. The CDR3 nucleotides read TGTGCCTGGAAATTAGGGAGCTCCTATAATTCACCCCTCCACTTT. As protein: CAWKLGSSYNSPLHF.

This sequence joins TRBV25-1 and TRBJ1-1, with D possibly TRBD1 on 6 matching bases. Germline CDR1 reads MGHDK; CDR2 reads SYGVNS. This CDR3 comprises 14 residues. V was shortened by 5 bases and J by 9 bases, with 19 bases between the two germline ends. The DNA of the CDR3 is TGTGCCAGCAGTTTAGGGGGGATACCTCGGAAAGCTTTCTTT. This sequence encodes CASSLGGIPRKAFF. The full variable domain, in which reference TRBV25-1 and TRBJ1-1 provide the parts outside the CDR3, is EADIYQTPRYLVIGTGKKITLECSQTMGHDKMYWYQQDPGMELHLIHYSYGVNSTEKGDLSSESTVSRIRTEHFPLTLESARPSHTSQYLCASSLGGIPRKAFFGQGTRLTVV.

The gene calls are TRBV29-1 and TRBJ2-7; 8 nucleotides match TRBD2. V lost 6 bases and J lost 7; bases outside the gene matches: 11. The CDR3 runs to 13 residues. Germline V lookup: CDR1 SQVTM, CDR2 ANQGSEA. Here the CDR3 reads CSVITSGAGEQYF. In DNA form, the CDR3 reads TGCAGCGTCATTACTAGCGGAGCGGGGGAGCAGTACTTC.

This chain joins TRBV6-5 and TRBJ2-5; D call uncertain. The CDR3 consists of 11 residues. CDR1 is MNHEY, CDR2 SVGAGI, per germline. Trimming left V 5 bases short and J 3 bases short, with 4 bases between. The chain's CDR3 is CASSNKETQYF. The CDR3 coding sequence is TGTGCCAGCAGTAACAAAGAGACCCAGTACTTC.

The chain is built from TRBV23-1 and TRBJ2-2; TRBD1 matches at 10 bases. TRBV23-1 is designated an ORF whose function remains uncertain. The CDR3 runs to 18 residues. V lost 6 bases to trimming and J lost 3 bases; unmatched junction nucleotides: 13. The CDR3 coding sequence is TGCGCCAGCAGCCGAGGGACAGGGGCCCGGGTGGACACCGGGGAGCTGTTTTTT. This gives the protein CASSRGTGARVDTGELFF.

J is TRBJ1-4 and V is TRBV19; no definite D call. The CDR3 runs to 12 residues. V shed 4 bases and J shed 5 bases, with 5 bases lying between them. Germline CDR1 LNHDA, CDR2 SQIVND (reference sequence). CDR3 region: CASSNRNEKLFF. The DNA for the CDR3 is TGTGCCAGTAGTAATAGGAATGAAAAACTGTTTTTT.

The chain combines TRBV7-2 with TRBJ2-2; D perhaps matches TRBD2 (5 bases). From germline, CDR1 is SGHTA and CDR2 FQGNSA. Trimming cost V 4 bases and J 13 bases, with 16 bases left between them. The CDR3 extends over 13 amino acids. In DNA form, the CDR3 reads TGTGCCAGCAGCTCCGGAAGGACCGAGGGGCTGTTTTTT. It yields the protein CASSSGRTEGLFF.

This rearrangement joins TRBV7-9 to TRBJ2-5; 8 nucleotides align to TRBD2. The germline CDR1 and CDR2 sequences are SEHNR and FQNEAQ (reference sequence). The CDR3 extends over 13 amino acids. V lost 6 bases and J lost 3; bases outside the gene matches: 3. Here the CDR3 DNA reads TGTGCCAGCAGACCCGGGAGGGAAGAGACCCAGTACTTC. Translation: CASRPGREETQYF.

The chain combines TRBV28 with TRBJ2-3; 8 bases are shared with TRBD1. Germline CDR1 is MDHEN and CDR2 is SYDVKM. V dropped 3 bases and J dropped 4; count of bases not matched to a gene: 6. This CDR3 contains 15 residues. For the CDR3, the DNA is TGTGCCAGCAGTTTTTGGACAGGGAAAGCAGATACGCAGTATTTT. Translating gives CASSFWTGKADTQYF.

This sequence joins TRBV27 and TRBJ2-3; unclear D gene. The CDR3 consists of 13 residues. Trimming removed 3 bases at V and 2 bases at J, with 6 bases between. Looked up from germline, CDR1 is MNHEY and CDR2 is SMNVEV (reference sequence). The CDR3 DNA is TGTGCCAGCAGTTTCCTCTCCACAGATACGCAGTATTTT. This translates into CASSFLSTDTQYF.

This clone was counted a single time. The chain carries TRBV6-5 and TRBJ1-2; tentatively, D is TRBD1 (5 bases). The CDR3 covers 15 residues. Trimming took 1 base from V and 5 from J, leaving 14 bases between them. In germline, CDR1 is MNHEY, CDR2 SVGAGI. The CDR3 sequence: CASSYLRGRGYGYTF. CDR3 coding DNA: TGTGCCAGCAGTTACTTACGAGGAAGGGGATATGGCTACACCTTC.

CDR3 sequence reads: CASSLGSGVAYGYTF. The CDR3 DNA is TGTGCCAGCAGCTTAGGTTCAGGTGTCGCCTATGGCTACACCTTC. The gene calls are TRBV7-8 and TRBJ1-2; no reliable D call. CDR3 length: 15 residues. Trimming pared 1 base from V and 4 bases from J, leaving 13 bases between. CDR1 SGHVS and CDR2 FQNEAQ come from the germline V gene.